This entry features one T cell receptor beta chain sequence. The CDR3 has 13 amino acids. The V and J ends lost 1 base and 4 bases respectively, with 7 bases between them. Germline-derived CDR1 and CDR2 are SEHNR and FQNEAQ (reference sequence). This record belongs to a study of graft-versus-host responses after intestinal transplantation. Produced via immunoSEQ multiplex PCR; TCRdb's table is partial and in-frame only. The data contain about 23,000 clones, approximately 90% of them singletons. The sequencing used PBMCs, collected just under 40 days after intestinal transplant. This rearrangement joins TRBV7-9 to TRBJ2-5, with no clear D. The TCR comes from a human patient who received an intestinal transplant, so some T cells may come from the graft donor. The CDR3 protein is CASSLVPGETQYF. The CDR3 nucleotides are TGTGCCAGCAGCTTAGTGCCCGGAGAGACCCAGTACTTC.